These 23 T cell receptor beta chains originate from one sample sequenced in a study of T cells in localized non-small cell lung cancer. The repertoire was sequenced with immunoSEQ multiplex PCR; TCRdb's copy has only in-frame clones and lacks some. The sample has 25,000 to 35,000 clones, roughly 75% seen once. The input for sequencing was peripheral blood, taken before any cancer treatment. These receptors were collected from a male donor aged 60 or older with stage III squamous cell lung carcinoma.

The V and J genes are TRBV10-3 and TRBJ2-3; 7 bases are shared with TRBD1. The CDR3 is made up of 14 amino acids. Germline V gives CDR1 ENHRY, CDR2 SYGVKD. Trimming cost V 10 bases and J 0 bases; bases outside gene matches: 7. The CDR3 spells CATTDRASTDTQYF. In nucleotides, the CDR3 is TGTGCCACTACAGACAGGGCTAGCACAGATACGCAGTATTTT.

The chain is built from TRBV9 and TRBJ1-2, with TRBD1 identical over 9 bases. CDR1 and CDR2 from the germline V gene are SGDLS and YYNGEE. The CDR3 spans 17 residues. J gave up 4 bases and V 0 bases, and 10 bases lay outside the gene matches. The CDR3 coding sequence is TGTGCCAGCAGCGTAGATCCGGAAAACAGGGGGCCCTATGGCTACACCTTC. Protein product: CASSVDPENRGPYGYTF.

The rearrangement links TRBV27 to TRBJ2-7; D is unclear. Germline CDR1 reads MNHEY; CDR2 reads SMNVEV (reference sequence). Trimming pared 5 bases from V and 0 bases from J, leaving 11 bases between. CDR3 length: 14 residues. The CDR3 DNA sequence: TGTGCCAGCAGTCCAGTAAGGAGCTCCTACGAGCAGTACTTC. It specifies CASSPVRSSYEQYF.

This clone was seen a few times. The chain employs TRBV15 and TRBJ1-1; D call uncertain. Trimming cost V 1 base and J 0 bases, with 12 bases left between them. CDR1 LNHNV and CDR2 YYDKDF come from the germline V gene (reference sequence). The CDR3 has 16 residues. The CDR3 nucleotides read TGTGCCACCAGCAGAGGTGTAGTAGGTATGAACACTGAAGCTTTCTTT. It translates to CATSRGVVGMNTEAFF.

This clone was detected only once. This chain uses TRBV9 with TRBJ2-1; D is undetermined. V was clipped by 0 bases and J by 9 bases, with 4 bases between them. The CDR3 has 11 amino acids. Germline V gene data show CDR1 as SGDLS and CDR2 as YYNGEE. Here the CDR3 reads CASSVAGEQFF. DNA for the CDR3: TGTGCCAGCAGCGTAGCGGGTGAGCAGTTCTTC.

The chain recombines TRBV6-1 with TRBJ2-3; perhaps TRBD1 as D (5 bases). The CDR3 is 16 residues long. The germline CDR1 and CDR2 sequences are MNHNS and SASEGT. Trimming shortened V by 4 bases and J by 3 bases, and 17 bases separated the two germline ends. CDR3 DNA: TGTGCCAGCAGTGGCTCAGGGAATCGTAGGACAGATACGCAGTATTTT. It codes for CASSGSGNRRTDTQYF.

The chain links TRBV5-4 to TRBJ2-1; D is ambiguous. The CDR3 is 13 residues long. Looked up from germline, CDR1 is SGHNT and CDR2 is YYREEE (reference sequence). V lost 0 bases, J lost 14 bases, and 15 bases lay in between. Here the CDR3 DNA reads TGTGCCAGCAGCTTGGGGAACGGGCCGGGCGAGTTCTTC. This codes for CASSLGNGPGEFF.

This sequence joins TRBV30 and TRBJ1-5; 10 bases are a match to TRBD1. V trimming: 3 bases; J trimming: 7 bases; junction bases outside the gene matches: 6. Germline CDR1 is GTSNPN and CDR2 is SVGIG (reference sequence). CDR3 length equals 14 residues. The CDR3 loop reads CAWSEGQGSQPQHF. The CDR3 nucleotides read TGTGCCTGGAGCGAGGGACAGGGGAGCCAGCCCCAGCATTTT.

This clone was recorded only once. Written as DNA, the CDR3 is TGTGCCAGCAGTTACGGGACAGGGGCGGACATTCAGTACTTC. This translates into CASSYGTGADIQYF. The chain carries TRBV6-5 and TRBJ2-4; 10 bases are shared with TRBD1. The CDR3 is 14 amino acids. V was clipped by 2 bases and J by 8 bases; unmatched bases: 3. CDR1 and CDR2 (germline): MNHEY, SVGAGI.

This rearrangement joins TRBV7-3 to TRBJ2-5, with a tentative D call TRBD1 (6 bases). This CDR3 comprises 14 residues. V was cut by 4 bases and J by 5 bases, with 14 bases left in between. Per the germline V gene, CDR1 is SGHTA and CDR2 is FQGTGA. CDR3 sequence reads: CASSSTTGSETQYF. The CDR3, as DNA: TGTGCCAGCAGCTCAACGACAGGCTCGGAGACCCAGTACTTC.

The CDR3 sequence: CASSKTSGAADTQYF. For the CDR3, the DNA is TGTGCCAGCAGTAAGACTAGCGGGGCAGCAGATACGCAGTATTTT. V and J are TRBV28 and TRBJ2-3; 11 nucleotides match TRBD2. The CDR3 totals 15 residues. J lost 4 bases, V lost 5 bases, and 5 bases had no gene match. Looked up from germline, CDR1 is MDHEN and CDR2 is SYDVKM.

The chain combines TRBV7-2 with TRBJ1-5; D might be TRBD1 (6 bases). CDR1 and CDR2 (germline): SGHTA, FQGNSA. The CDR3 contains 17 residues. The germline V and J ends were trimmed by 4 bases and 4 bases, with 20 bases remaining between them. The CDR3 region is CASSSIGGAYANQPQHF. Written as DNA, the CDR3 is TGTGCCAGCAGCTCCATAGGGGGGGCCTACGCAAATCAGCCCCAGCATTTT. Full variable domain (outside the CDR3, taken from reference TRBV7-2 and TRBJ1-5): GAGVSQSPSNKVTEKGKDVELRCDPISGHTALYWYRQSLGQGLEFLIYFQGNSAPDKSGLPSDRFSAERTGGSVSTLTIQRTQQEDSAVYLCASSSIGGAYANQPQHFGDGTRLSIL.

The CDR3 sequence is CASSPLAGGRSPLHF. CDR3 sequence (DNA): TGCGCCAGCAGCCCCCTGGCAGGGGGCCGTTCACCCCTCCACTTT. The chain uses TRBV4-3 and TRBJ1-6; TRBD1 agrees at 8 bases. J gave up 9 bases and V 4 bases, and 8 bases lay outside the gene matches. The CDR3 is 15 amino acids. The germline gives CDR1 LGHNA, CDR2 YSLEER.

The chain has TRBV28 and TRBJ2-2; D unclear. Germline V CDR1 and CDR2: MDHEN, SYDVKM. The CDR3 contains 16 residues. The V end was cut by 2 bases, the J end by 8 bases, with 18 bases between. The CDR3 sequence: CASSLVGRLSEGELFF. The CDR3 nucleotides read TGTGCCAGCAGTTTAGTCGGCCGGCTGTCAGAGGGGGAGCTGTTTTTT.

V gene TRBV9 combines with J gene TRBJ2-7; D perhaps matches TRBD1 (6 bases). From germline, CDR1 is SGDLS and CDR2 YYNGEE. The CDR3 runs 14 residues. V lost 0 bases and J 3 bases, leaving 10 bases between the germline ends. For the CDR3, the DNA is TGTGCCAGCAGCGTAGCGGGACAAGGCTACGAGCAGTACTTC. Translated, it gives CASSVAGQGYEQYF. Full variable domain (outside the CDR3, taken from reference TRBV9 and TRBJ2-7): DSGVTQTPKHLITATGQRVTLRCSPRSGDLSVYWYQQSLDQGLQFLIQYYNGEERAKGNILERFSAQQFPDLHSELNLSSLELGDSALYFCASSVAGQGYEQYFGPGTRLTVT.

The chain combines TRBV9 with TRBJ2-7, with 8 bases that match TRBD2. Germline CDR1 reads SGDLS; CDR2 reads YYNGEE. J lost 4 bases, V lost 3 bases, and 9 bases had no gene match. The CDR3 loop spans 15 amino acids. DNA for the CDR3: TGTGCCAGCAGCGCCTCCCTGGGACTAGGGTACGAGCAGTACTTC. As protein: CASSASLGLGYEQYF.

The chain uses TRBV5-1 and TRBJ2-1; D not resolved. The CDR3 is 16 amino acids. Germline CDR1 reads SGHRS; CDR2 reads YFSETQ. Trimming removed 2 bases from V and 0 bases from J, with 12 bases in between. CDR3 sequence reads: CASSFLGLNSYNEQFF. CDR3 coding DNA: TGCGCCAGCAGCTTTCTAGGCCTTAACTCCTACAATGAGCAGTTCTTC.

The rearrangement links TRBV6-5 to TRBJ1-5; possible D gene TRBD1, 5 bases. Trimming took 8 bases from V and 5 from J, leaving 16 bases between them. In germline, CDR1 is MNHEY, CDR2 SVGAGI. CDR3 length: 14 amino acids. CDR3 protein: CASGVGLVDQPQHF. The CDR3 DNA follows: TGTGCCAGCGGTGTGGGGCTTGTGGATCAGCCCCAGCATTTT.

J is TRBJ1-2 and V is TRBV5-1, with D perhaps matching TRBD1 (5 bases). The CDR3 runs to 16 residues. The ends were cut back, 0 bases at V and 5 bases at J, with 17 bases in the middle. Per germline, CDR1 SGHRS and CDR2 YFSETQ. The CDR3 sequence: CASSLGKTGSAYGYTF. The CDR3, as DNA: TGCGCCAGCAGCTTGGGAAAAACAGGCTCCGCTTATGGCTACACCTTC.

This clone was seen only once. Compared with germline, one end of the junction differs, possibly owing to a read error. CDR3 coding DNA: TGTGCCGGCAGTGAAGCCAGACGGGAAAAACTGTTTTTT. As protein: CAGSEARREKLFF. The rearrangement links TRBV6-1 to TRBJ1-4; D is unclear. CDR3 length: 13 residues. The V gene's germline CDR1 is MNHNS and CDR2 SASEGT.

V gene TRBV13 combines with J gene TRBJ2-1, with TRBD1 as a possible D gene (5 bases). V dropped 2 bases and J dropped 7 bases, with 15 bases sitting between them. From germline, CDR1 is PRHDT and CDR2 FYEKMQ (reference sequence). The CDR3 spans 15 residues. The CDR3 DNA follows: TGTGCCAGCAGCTTAACCCCACAGGCTCAGAATGAGCAGTTCTTC. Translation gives CASSLTPQAQNEQFF. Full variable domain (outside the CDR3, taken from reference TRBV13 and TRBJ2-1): AAGVIQSPRHLIKEKRETATLKCYPIPRHDTVYWYQQGPGQDPQFLISFYEKMQSDKGSIPDRFSAQQFSDYHSELNMSSLELGDSALYFCASSLTPQAQNEQFFGPGTRLTVL.

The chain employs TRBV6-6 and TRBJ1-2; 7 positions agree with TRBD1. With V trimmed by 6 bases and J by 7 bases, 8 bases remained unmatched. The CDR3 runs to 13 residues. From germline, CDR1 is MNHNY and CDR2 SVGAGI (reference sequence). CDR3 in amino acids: CASSPQGMGGYTF. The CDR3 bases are TGTGCCAGCAGCCCACAGGGGATGGGTGGCTACACCTTC.

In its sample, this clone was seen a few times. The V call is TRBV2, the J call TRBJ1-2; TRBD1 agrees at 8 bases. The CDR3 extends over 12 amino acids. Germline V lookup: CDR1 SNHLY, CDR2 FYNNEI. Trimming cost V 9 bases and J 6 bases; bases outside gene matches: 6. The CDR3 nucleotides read TGTGCCAGTCGGCCAGGGGGCCATGGCTACACCTTC. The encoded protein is CASRPGGHGYTF.